This TCR beta chain was identified in a study of OX40 agonist ivuxolimab in advanced cancers. Study-level results: In the 0.1 to 3.0 mg/kg range, CD4+ and CD8+ blood T cells had expanded clonally by week 6.

The CDR3 loop spans 16 amino acids. Trimming at V came to 0 bases and at J to 8 bases, leaving 5 bases not matched to a gene. CDR1 is SGHNT and CDR2 is YYREEE in the germline V gene (reference sequence). Autoimmune disease history or systemic immunosuppression disqualified patients. The data were produced by immunoSEQ multiplex PCR, yet TCRdb's version contains in-frame clones alone and is incomplete. The table has about 60,000 clones, around nine tenths seen once. Only a few counts were recorded for this clone. Its antigen is as yet unknown. V usage is TRBV5-4 and J usage is TRBJ2-1, with 13 bases fitting TRBD2. Source: CD4+ or CD8+ T cells sorted from blood, taken in a trial of the OX40 agonist ivuxolimab. This clonotype originated in an adult with an advanced solid tumor such as melanoma, head and neck, liver or kidney cancer. The CDR3 here is CASSLEGLAGRHEQFF. In nucleotides, the CDR3 is TGTGCCAGCAGCTTGGAGGGACTAGCGGGACGACATGAGCAGTTCTTC.